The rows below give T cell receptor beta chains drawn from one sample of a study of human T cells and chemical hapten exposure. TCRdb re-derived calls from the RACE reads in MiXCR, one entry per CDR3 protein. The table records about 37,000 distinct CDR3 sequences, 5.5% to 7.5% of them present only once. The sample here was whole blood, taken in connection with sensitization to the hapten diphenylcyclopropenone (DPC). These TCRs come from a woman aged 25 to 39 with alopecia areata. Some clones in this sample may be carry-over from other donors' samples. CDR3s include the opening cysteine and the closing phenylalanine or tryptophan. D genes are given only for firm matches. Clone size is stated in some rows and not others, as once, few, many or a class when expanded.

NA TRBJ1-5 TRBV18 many TGTGCCAGCTCACCACGGACGGCCCAGTCAAACAATCAGCCCCAGCATTTT CASSPRTAQSNNQPQHF
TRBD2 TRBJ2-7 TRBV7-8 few TGTGCCAGCAGCTTAGTCTGGCGGGGGGGCCTGAACGAGCAGTACTTC CASSLVWRGGLNEQYF
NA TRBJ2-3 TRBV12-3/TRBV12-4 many TGTGCCAGCTCTAAGGGGGGCTCGGCAGATACGCAGTATTTT CASSKGGSADTQYF
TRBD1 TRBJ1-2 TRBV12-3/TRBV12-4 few TGTGCCAGCACCGTGGGACAGGGGGCGGACTACACCTTC CASTVGQGADYTF
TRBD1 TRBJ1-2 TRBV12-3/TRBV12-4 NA TGTGCCAGCAGTCTACAGGGGACCCTAGGCTACACCTTC CASSLQGTLGYTF
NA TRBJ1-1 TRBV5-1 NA TGCGCCAGCAGCGGACAGTTGAACACTGAAGCTTTCTTT CASSGQLNTEAFF
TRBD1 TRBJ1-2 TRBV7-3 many TGTGCCAGCAGCTTGGGACAGGGGAACTATGGCTACACCTTC CASSLGQGNYGYTF
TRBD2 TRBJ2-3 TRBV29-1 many TGCAGCGCCGGGCTGAGGCGGGGGGGCCCCAACGCAGATACGCAGTATTTT CSAGLRRGGPNADTQYF
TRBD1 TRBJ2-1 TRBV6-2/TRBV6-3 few TGTGCCAGCAGTTCGGGGACAGGAAACAATGAGCAGTTCTTC CASSSGTGNNEQFF
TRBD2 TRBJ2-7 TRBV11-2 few TGTGCCAGCAGCCTCGGACTAGAGGGCGAGCAGTACTTC CASSLGLEGEQYF
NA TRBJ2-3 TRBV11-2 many TGTGCCAGCACCCTACCCACACAGACGAGCACAGATACGCAGTATTTT CASTLPTQTSTDTQYF
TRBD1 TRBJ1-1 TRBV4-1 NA TGCGCCAGCAGACCGGGACAGAAATACACTGAAGCTTTCTTT CASRPGQKYTEAFF
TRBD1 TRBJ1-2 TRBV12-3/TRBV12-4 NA TGTGCCAGCAGTTTCCGGACAGGGGCTGTCGGCTACACCTTC CASSFRTGAVGYTF
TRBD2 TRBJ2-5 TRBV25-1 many TGTGCCAGCCGCCAGAGCGGGGGGACCCAAGAGACCCAGTACTTC CASRQSGGTQETQYF
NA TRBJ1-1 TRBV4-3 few TGCGCCAGCAGCCAAACAGACACTGAAGCTTTCTTT CASSQTDTEAFF
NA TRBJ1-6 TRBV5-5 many TGTGCCAGCAGCTTGGTGTTTGAGGGAATGTCCTATAATTCACCCCTCCACTTT CASSLVFEGMSYNSPLHF
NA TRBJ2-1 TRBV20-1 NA TGCAGTGCTAGTATTTCCTTTTCTGAGCAGTTCTTC CSASISFSEQFF
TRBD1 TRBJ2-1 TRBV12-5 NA TGTGCTAGTGGTTTGACTGACAGGGCCAATGAGCAGTTCTTC CASGLTDRANEQFF
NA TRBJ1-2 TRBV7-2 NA TGTGCCAGCAGCTTAGCGCCGACAGCCATTCCTAACTATGGCTACACCTTC CASSLAPTAIPNYGYTF
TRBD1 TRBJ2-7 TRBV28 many TGTGCCAGCAGTTTTCTGGCAGGGGGCAACGAGCAGTACTTC CASSFLAGGNEQYF
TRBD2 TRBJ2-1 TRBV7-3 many TGTGCCAGCAGCTTAACTACTAGCGGGGGGAACAATGAGCAGTTCTTC CASSLTTSGGNNEQFF
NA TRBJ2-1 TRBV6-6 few TGTGCCAGCAGTTATCCGGACGGAACCGGTTTCTTC CASSYPDGTGFF
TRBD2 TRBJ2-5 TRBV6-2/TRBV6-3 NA TGTGCCAGCAGTTACGAACTAGCGGTCCAAGAGACCCAGTACTTC CASSYELAVQETQYF
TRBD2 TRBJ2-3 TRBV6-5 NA TGTGCCAGCAGTTACTCGAAGACTAGCGGGGGGGCCGGAGATACGCAGTATTTT CASSYSKTSGGAGDTQYF
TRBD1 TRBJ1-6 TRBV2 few TGTGCCAGCAGCGACATGGGACAGTATAATTCACCCCTCCACTTT CASSDMGQYNSPLHF
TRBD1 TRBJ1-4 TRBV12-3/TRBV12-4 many TGTGCCAGCAGTCAGGCGGACAGGGCCGAGGAAAAACTGTTTTTT CASSQADRAEEKLFF
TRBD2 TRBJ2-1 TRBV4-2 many TGTGCCAGCAGCCAAGAGGGACTAGATGTTGAGCAGTTCTTC CASSQEGLDVEQFF
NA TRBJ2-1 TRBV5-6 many TGTGCCAGCAGCTTGGTGGGCAGGGTACCTTACAATGAGCAGTTCTTC CASSLVGRVPYNEQFF
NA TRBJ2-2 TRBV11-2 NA TGTGCCAGCAGCCGTGGGTCTCGAGGAACCGGGGAGCTGTTTTTT CASSRGSRGTGELFF
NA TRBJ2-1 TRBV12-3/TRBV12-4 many TGTGCCAGCAGTCCCCCCAGAGGGCCGGGGAATGAGCAGTTCTTC CASSPPRGPGNEQFF
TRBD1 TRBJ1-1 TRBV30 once TGTGCCTGGAGTTCTAGACAGGGAGGGACTGAAGCTTTCTTT CAWSSRQGGTEAFF
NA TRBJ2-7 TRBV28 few TGTGCCAGCAGTCCCCCAGGCCGTCGGACCGAGCAGTACTTC CASSPPGRRTEQYF
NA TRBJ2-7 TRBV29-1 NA TGCAGCGTTGTTAGGGGGGGCGAGCAGTACTTC CSVVRGGEQYF
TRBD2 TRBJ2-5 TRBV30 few TGTGCCTGGAGTGTACTGGAACGGGGGGGAGTGAGGCAAGAGACCCAGTACTTC CAWSVLERGGVRQETQYF
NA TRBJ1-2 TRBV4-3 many TGCGCCAGCAGCCAAGGTCCAGGGACTTTTTATGGCTACACCTTC CASSQGPGTFYGYTF
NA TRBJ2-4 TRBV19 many TGTGCCAGTAGTATAGGACCCGGGGCCGACGGGTACTTC CASSIGPGADGYF
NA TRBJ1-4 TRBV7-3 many TGTGCCAGCAGCTTGACAGCTAATAATGAAAAACTGTTTTTT CASSLTANNEKLFF
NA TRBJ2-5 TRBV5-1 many TGCGCCAGCAGCTCCGGTGGAGGGGAAGAGACCCAGTACTTC CASSSGGGEETQYF
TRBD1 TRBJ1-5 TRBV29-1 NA TGCAGCGCGGGACAGCCTAATCAGCCCCAGCATTTT CSAGQPNQPQHF
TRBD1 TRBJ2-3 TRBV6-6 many TGTGCCAGCAGCCAGGGGGTGGGGAACACAGATACGCAGTATTTT CASSQGVGNTDTQYF